The T cell receptor beta chain under discussion was sequenced for a study of shared clonotypes between healthy human individuals. Trimming left V 3 bases short and J 3 bases short, with 19 bases between. Germline lookup yields CDR1 LGHNA and CDR2 YSLEER. This CDR3 is built from 17 residues. The naive CD8 population came from CD45RO-negative cells selected for CCR7, without terminally differentiated effector memory CD45RA+ cells. Adult donors, all healthy and HIV-negative, had no recent acute infections or vaccinations. Of note for this clone: Antigen unknown.

Broader study findings: The study drew on few donors, limiting represented genetic and exposure-history diversity.

At a deep level, the assay was run. Method: immunoSEQ multiplex PCR; TCRdb's copy keeps in-frame clones and lacks some. The repertoire consists of about 870,000 clones, with 80% to 95% occurring once and the leading ten covering under 30%. This sequence was found in a man between 25 and 39 years old in good health. The specimen was naive CD8+ T cells sorted from blood. This chain links TRBV4-3 with TRBJ2-3; D is perhaps TRBD1 (6 bases). The CDR3 DNA reads as TGCGCCAGCAGCCAGTACGGACAGTGGGCAGAAACAGATACGCAGTATTTT. As protein: CASSQYGQWAETDTQYF.